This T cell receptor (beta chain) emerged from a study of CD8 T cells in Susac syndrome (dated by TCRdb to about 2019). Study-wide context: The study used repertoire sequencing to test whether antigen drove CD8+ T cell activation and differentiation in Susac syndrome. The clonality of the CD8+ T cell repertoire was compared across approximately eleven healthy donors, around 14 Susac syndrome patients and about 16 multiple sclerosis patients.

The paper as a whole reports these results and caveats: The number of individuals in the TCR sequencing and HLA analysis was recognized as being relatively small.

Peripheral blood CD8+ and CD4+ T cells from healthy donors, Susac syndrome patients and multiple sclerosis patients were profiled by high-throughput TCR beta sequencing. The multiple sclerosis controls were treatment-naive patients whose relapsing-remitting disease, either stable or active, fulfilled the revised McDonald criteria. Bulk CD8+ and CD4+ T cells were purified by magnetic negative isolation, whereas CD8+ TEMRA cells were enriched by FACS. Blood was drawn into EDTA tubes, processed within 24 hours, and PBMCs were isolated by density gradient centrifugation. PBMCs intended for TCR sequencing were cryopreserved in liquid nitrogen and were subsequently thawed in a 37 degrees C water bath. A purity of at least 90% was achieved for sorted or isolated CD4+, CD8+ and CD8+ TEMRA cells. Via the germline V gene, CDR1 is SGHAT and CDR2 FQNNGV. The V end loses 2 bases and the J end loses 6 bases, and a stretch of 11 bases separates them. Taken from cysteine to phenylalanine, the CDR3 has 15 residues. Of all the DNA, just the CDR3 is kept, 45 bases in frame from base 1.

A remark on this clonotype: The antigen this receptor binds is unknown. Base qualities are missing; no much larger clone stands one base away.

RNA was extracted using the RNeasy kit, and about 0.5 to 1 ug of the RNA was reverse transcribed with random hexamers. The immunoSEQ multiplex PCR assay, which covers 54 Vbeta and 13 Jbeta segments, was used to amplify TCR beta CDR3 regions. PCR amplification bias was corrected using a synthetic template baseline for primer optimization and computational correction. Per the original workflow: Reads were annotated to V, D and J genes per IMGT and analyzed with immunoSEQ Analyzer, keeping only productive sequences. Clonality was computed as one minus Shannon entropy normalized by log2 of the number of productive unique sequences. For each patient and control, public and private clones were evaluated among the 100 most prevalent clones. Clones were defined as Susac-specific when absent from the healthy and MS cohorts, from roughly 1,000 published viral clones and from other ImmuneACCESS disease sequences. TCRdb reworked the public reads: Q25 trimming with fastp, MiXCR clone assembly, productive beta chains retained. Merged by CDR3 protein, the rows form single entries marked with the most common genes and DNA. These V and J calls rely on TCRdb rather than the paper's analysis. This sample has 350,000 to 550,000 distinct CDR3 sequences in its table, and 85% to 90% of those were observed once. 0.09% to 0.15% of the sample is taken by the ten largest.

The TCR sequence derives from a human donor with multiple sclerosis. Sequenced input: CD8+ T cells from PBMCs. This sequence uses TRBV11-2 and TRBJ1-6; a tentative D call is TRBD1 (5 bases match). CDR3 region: CASSLSRGSNSPLHF. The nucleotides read TGTGCCAGCAGCTTAAGTAGGGGCTCTAATTCACCCCTCCACTTT.